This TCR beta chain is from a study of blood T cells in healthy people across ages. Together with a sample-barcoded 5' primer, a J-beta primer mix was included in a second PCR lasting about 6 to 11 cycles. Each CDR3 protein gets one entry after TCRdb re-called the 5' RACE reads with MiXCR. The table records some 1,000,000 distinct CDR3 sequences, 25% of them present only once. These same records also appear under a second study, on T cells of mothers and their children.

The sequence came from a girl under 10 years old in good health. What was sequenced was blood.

DNA of the CDR3: TGCGCCAGCAGCTGGGGATGGGCCTACGAGCAGTACTTC. As protein: CASSWGWAYEQYF. The chain is built from TRBV5-1 and TRBJ2-7; D unclear. In germline, CDR1 is SGHRS, CDR2 YFSETQ. Between the trimmed V and J ends, which lost 3 bases and 2 bases, there was a span of 9 bases. This CDR3 contains 13 residues.